Shown below are 27 T cell receptor beta chains from a single sample sequenced in a study of T-cell reconstitution after alpha-beta-depleted transplantation in children. Unique molecular identifiers were incorporated when the TCRbeta library was constructed. Each CDR3 protein gets one entry after TCRdb re-called the PCR reads with MiXCR. Found here are 190,000 or so distinct CDR3 sequences, approximately 6.6% of them singletons; the top ten hold over 2.5%. This material consisted of PBMCs from the stem cell graft donor, taken from the stem cell graft. These receptors were collected from a human donor who donated a stem cell graft to a child with Wiskott-Aldrich syndrome.

This clonotype has just a few counts. The chain has TRBV3-1 and TRBJ1-1, with D uncertain. V lost 0 bases and J lost 4, with 6 bases in between. CDR3 size: 13 residues. CDR1 LGHDT and CDR2 YNNKEL come from the germline V gene (reference sequence). CDR3 region: CASSQDPGTEAFF. The CDR3 nucleotides read TGTGCCAGCAGCCAAGATCCCGGCACTGAAGCTTTCTTT.

This clonotype was counted at least ten times. V gene TRBV20-1 combines with J gene TRBJ2-5, with D perhaps being TRBD1 or TRBD2 (6 bases each). The CDR3 is 18 residues long. The germline V gene has CDR1 DFQATT and CDR2 SNEGSKA (reference sequence). Trimming shortened V by 0 bases and J by 2 bases, and 22 bases separated the two germline ends. The CDR3 loop reads CSAREPLGGGRVQETQYF. In DNA, the CDR3 is TGCAGTGCTAGAGAACCCCTAGGTGGGGGGCGAGTTCAAGAGACCCAGTACTTC.

This clonotype was picked up a small number of times. The chain has TRBV7-7 and TRBJ2-2; no clear D. The CDR3 is 12 amino acids. V was shortened by 6 bases and J by 6 bases, with 8 bases between the two germline ends. From germline, CDR1 is SSHAT and CDR2 FNYEAQ (reference sequence). The CDR3 loop is CASRNLAGELFF. CDR3 nucleotide sequence: TGTGCCAGCAGGAACCTGGCCGGGGAGCTGTTTTTT. Full variable domain (rest looked up from reference TRBV7-7 and TRBJ2-2): GAGVSQSPRYKVTKRGQDVTLRCDPISSHATLYWYQQALGQGPEFLTYFNYEAQPDKSGLPSDRFSAERPEGSISTLTIQRTEQRDSAMYRCASRNLAGELFFGEGSRLTVL.

This clonotype came up many times. The chain links TRBV20-1 to TRBJ1-1, with D maybe TRBD1 (5 bases). The CDR3 runs 13 residues. Germline CDR1 and CDR2: DFQATT and SNEGSKA (reference sequence). V was shortened by 3 bases and J by 4 bases, with 12 bases between the two germline ends. In nucleotides, the CDR3 is TGCAGTGCTAGTGAGGGGAAGGTCACTGAAGCTTTCTTT. This encodes CSASEGKVTEAFF.

This clonotype was picked up many times. The rearrangement joins TRBV12-3 or TRBV12-4 to TRBJ2-5, with 7 bases identical to TRBD1. The CDR3 runs 13 residues. V shed 4 bases, J shed 4 bases, and the junction held 3 bases outside the gene matches. CDR3 loop: CASSWGQLETQYF. The CDR3, as DNA: TGTGCCAGCAGTTGGGGACAGCTAGAGACCCAGTACTTC.

Worth noting for this clonotype: This may be a read error, as it is one base from a much larger clone. The chain links TRBV20-1 to TRBJ2-7; D not resolved. Germline lookup yields CDR1 DFQATT and CDR2 SNEGSKA (reference sequence). This CDR3 is 13 amino acids long. In DNA form, the CDR3 reads TGCACTGCTAGAGTCCACCCAACCTACGAGCAGTACTTC. It translates to CTARVHPTYEQYF.

A remark on this clonotype: The conserved final phenylalanine or tryptophan is absent from the CDR3, which likely points to a read error. It is unclear where the CDR3 begins or ends on the DNA, so no DNA is shown, and the CDR3 is as TCRdb lists it. The V and J genes are TRBV11-2 and TRBJ2-1. The CDR3 sequence runs 13 residues, both termini included. Germline assignment: CDR1 SGHAT and CDR2 FQNNGV. The CDR3 sequence: CASSPQAFNPMTY.

The table lists this clonotype with many counts. The chain is built from TRBV5-4 and TRBJ2-5; perhaps TRBD1 as D (5 bases). Germline lookup yields CDR1 SGHNT and CDR2 YYREEE (reference sequence). The CDR3 extends over 13 amino acids. V lost 4 bases and J lost 2, with 9 bases in between. The CDR3 is CASSIQGQETQYF. CDR3 nucleotides: TGTGCCAGCAGCATTCAGGGTCAAGAGACCCAGTACTTC.

Concerning this clonotype itself: A much larger clone lies a single base off, so this may be a read error. CDR3 in DNA: TGTGCCAGCAGTTTTGGGGACAGGGTAACAGATACGCAGTATTTT. Its protein product is CASSFGDRVTDTQYF. The chain carries TRBV12-3 or TRBV12-4 and TRBJ2-3, with 9 bases matching TRBD1. The CDR3 consists of 15 residues. V lost 3 bases, J lost 3 bases, and 4 bases stayed unmatched.

This clonotype was found many times. The chain joins TRBV12-3 or TRBV12-4 to TRBJ2-7; TRBD1 aligns across 9 bases. J lost 0 bases, V lost 6 bases, and 6 bases had no gene match. The CDR3 is 15 amino acids. The DNA of the CDR3 is TGTGCCAGCAGCAGAGGACAGGGGAGCTCCTACGAGCAGTACTTC. Translated, it gives CASSRGQGSSYEQYF.

V usage is TRBV7-9 and J usage is TRBJ2-1, with 7 nucleotides matching TRBD2. V shed 2 bases and J 4 bases; nucleotides not matched to a gene: 5. The length of the CDR3 is 15 residues. Germline values: CDR1 SEHNR, CDR2 FQNEAQ (reference sequence). The CDR3 region is CASSLRLAPYNEQFF. The CDR3 DNA follows: TGTGCCAGCAGCTTAAGACTAGCACCTTACAATGAGCAGTTCTTC. Full variable domain (rest looked up from reference TRBV7-9 and TRBJ2-1): DTGVSQNPRHKITKRGQNVTFRCDPISEHNRLYWYRQTLGQGPEFLTYFQNEAQLEKSRLLSDRFSAERPKGSFSTLEIQRTEQGDSAMYLCASSLRLAPYNEQFFGPGTRLTVL.

There are many counts of this clonotype. The genes are TRBV29-1 and TRBJ2-4; TRBD2 might be the D (7 bases). Trimming removed 4 bases from V and 7 bases from J, with 17 bases in between. The CDR3 totals 14 residues. In germline, CDR1 is SQVTM, CDR2 ANQGSEA. CDR3 nucleotides: TGCAGCGTTGTTTCGGGGGCCGGGGGGAACATTCAGTACTTC. Translation: CSVVSGAGGNIQYF.

This clonotype was found a few times. This chain connects TRBV5-1 to TRBJ1-1; TRBD1 is a possible D gene (5 bases). The CDR3 spans 13 residues. V was clipped by 4 bases and J by 3 bases, with 10 bases between them. Germline-derived CDR1 and CDR2 are SGHRS and YFSETQ. In nucleotides, the CDR3 is TGCGCCAGCAGCCGCGGGGCCTACACTGAAGCTTTCTTT. Translated: CASSRGAYTEAFF.

The rearrangement joins TRBV12-3 or TRBV12-4 to TRBJ2-3; D is perhaps TRBD2 (6 bases). This CDR3 has 18 amino acids. Between the trimmed V and J ends, which lost 5 bases and 6 bases, there was a span of 27 bases. CDR3 loop: CASSPGLTSWGQSDTQYF. The CDR3 DNA follows: TGTGCCAGCAGTCCGGGACTCACTAGCTGGGGTCAGTCGGATACGCAGTATTTT.

This clonotype has a count of ten or more. V usage is TRBV12-3 or TRBV12-4 and J usage is TRBJ1-5; TRBD1 agrees at 9 bases. The CDR3 has 15 residues. Germline trimming cut 4 bases from V and 4 bases from J; bases unmatched to any gene: 5. CDR3 amino acids: CASSYRTGENQPQHF. The CDR3 DNA sequence: TGTGCCAGCAGTTACCGGACAGGGGAAAATCAGCCCCAGCATTTT.

This sequence joins TRBV11-2 and TRBJ2-1; tentatively, D is TRBD2 (5 bases). The length of the CDR3 is 17 residues. Looked up from germline, CDR1 is SGHAT and CDR2 is FQNNGV. V was pared by 0 bases and J by 4 bases, with 16 bases between. The chain's CDR3 is CASSLDGPFGEYNEQFF. DNA for the CDR3: TGTGCCAGCAGCTTAGACGGCCCGTTCGGGGAATACAATGAGCAGTTCTTC.

The sample holds many counts of this clonotype. The V gene is TRBV12-3 or TRBV12-4, the J gene TRBJ2-5, with 7 bases matching TRBD1. CDR3 size: 16 residues. Germline trimming cut 5 bases from V and 1 base from J; bases unmatched to any gene: 10. The CDR3 DNA reads TGTGCCAGCAGTGCAGGGGTGGGGACAGCCCAAGAGACCCAGTACTTC. Its protein product is CASSAGVGTAQETQYF.

This clonotype was observed many times. The rearrangement joins TRBV6-1 to TRBJ2-3; either TRBD1 or TRBD2 may supply D (5 bases each). V lost 5 bases, J lost 3 bases, and 18 bases lay in between. Germline-derived CDR1 and CDR2 are MNHNS and SASEGT. The CDR3 runs to 16 residues. The CDR3 loop is CASSPPPGGGTDTQYF. The DNA of the CDR3 is TGTGCCAGCAGTCCACCTCCGGGTGGGGGAACAGATACGCAGTATTTT.

This clonotype has a count of ten or more. V usage is TRBV12-3 or TRBV12-4 and J usage is TRBJ1-5; D uncertain. The CDR3 sequence is 13 residues long. Trimming cost V 6 bases and J 4 bases, with 10 bases left between them. The CDR3 coding sequence is TGTGCCAGCAGATCCTCACCTAATCAGCCCCAGCATTTT. Translated: CASRSSPNQPQHF.

This clonotype was counted many times. This CDR3 is CATSDSTKGASNYGYTF. CDR3 sequence (DNA): TGTGCCACCAGTGATTCAACCAAGGGGGCGAGTAACTATGGCTACACCTTC. The chain links TRBV24-1 to TRBJ1-2, with 7 bases matching TRBD1. This CDR3 has 17 amino acids. The V gene's germline CDR1 is KGHDR and CDR2 SFDVKD. V trimming: 2 bases; J trimming: 1 base; junction bases outside the gene matches: 9.

This clonotype showed up many times. The chain carries TRBV9 and TRBJ2-7; 11 nucleotides agree with TRBD1. CDR3 length equals 15 residues. J gave up 3 bases and V 4 bases, and 6 bases lay outside the gene matches. Germline-derived CDR1 and CDR2 are SGDLS and YYNGEE. In DNA form, the CDR3 reads TGTGCCAGCAGCCCTAGGACAGGGGGCATCTACGAGCAGTACTTC. This translates into CASSPRTGGIYEQYF.

In its sample, this clonotype was seen many times. The chain is built from TRBV12-3 or TRBV12-4 and TRBJ2-1; 8 nucleotides match TRBD2. The CDR3 length is 15 residues. The V and J ends lost 6 bases and 6 bases, in that order; junction bases with no gene match: 10. CDR3 sequence reads: CASRVAGIHSNEQFF. CDR3 sequence (DNA): TGTGCCAGCAGGGTAGCGGGAATCCACTCCAATGAGCAGTTCTTC.

This clonotype has just one count. This clone may be a read error of a much larger clone one base away. The rearrangement joins TRBV5-1 to TRBJ2-2, with unresolved D. Germline V CDR1 and CDR2: SGHRS, YFSETQ. The CDR3 loop spans 14 amino acids. The CDR3, as DNA: TGCGCCAGAAGCTTGTCTTCAGATACCGGGGAGCTGTTTTTT. It encodes CARSLSSDTGELFF. The full variable domain, with the rest looked up from reference TRBV5-1 and TRBJ2-2, is KAGVTQTPRYLIKTRGQQVTLSCSPISGHRSVSWYQQTPGQGLQFLFEYFSETQRNKGNFPGRFSGRQFSNSRSEMNVSTLELGDSALYLCARSLSSDTGELFFGEGSRLTVL.

For this clonotype: Being one base from a much bigger clone, this may be a read error. V is TRBV20-1 and J is TRBJ2-7; tentative D call: TRBD2 (5 bases). The germline CDR1 and CDR2 sequences are DFQATT and SNEGSKA (reference sequence). The CDR3 extends over 13 amino acids. V was shortened by 5 bases and J by 2 bases, with 13 bases between the two germline ends. The CDR3 spells CSAGGGRAYEQYF. The CDR3 nucleotides are TGCAGTGCTGGAGGAGGCAGAGCCTACGAGCAGTACTTC.

This clonotype showed up many times. The chain is built from TRBV7-9 and TRBJ1-2; D remains ambiguous. This CDR3 is 12 amino acids long. V was trimmed by 5 bases and J by 7 bases, leaving 11 bases between them. Germline V gene data show CDR1 as SEHNR and CDR2 as FQNEAQ (reference sequence). This CDR3 reads CASSPTGRGYTF. The CDR3 DNA follows: TGTGCCAGCAGCCCCACTGGACGTGGCTACACCTTC.

This chain uses TRBV7-2 with TRBJ1-2, with no clear D. This CDR3 has 12 residues. V gave up 11 bases and J gave up 3 bases, with 13 bases separating them. The germline V gene has CDR1 SGHTA and CDR2 FQGNSA. The CDR3 here is CASEQTYYGYTF. DNA of the CDR3: TGTGCCTCCGAACAGACGTACTATGGCTACACCTTC.

This clonotype was counted many times. The rearrangement links TRBV5-6 to TRBJ1-2; TRBD1 matches at 7 bases. This CDR3 is built from 14 residues. Unmatched junction bases numbered 7, after V lost 4 bases and J lost 4 bases. From germline, CDR1 is SGHDT and CDR2 YYEEEE. CDR3 region: CASSLTGWGYGYTF. As DNA, the CDR3 is TGTGCCAGCAGCCTGACAGGGTGGGGCTATGGCTACACCTTC.